The 26 T cell receptor beta chains reported below all come from one sample, sequenced in a study of blood T cell repertoires in COVID-19. Clones were read by immunoSEQ multiplex PCR, and TCRdb kept only the in-frame ones, dropping some. The table has 310,000 or so clones, roughly 87% seen once. The source material was PBMCs or T cells enriched from blood (not recorded which). Receptor source: a woman aged 35 to 49 who had recovered from COVID-19.

V is TRBV19 and J is TRBJ2-3, with 13 positions matching TRBD2. In germline, CDR1 is LNHDA, CDR2 SQIVND (reference sequence). The CDR3 covers 17 residues. V lost 6 bases, J lost 4 bases, and 10 bases stayed unmatched. The CDR3 DNA follows: TGTGCCAGTAGGTCCATTAGACTAGCGGGAGGAGCAGATACGCAGTATTTT. Its protein is CASRSIRLAGGADTQYF. The variable domain in full, with the rest retrieved from reference TRBV19 and TRBJ2-3, is DGGITQSPKYLFRKEGQNVTLSCEQNLNHDAMYWYRQDPGQGLRLIYYSQIVNDFQKGDIAEGYSVSREKKESFPLTVTSAQKNPTAFYLCASRSIRLAGGADTQYFGPGTRLTVL.

This clone showed up just a few times. The chain recombines TRBV9 with TRBJ2-7; a possible D gene is TRBD1 (6 bases). Looked up from germline, CDR1 is SGDLS and CDR2 is YYNGEE. This CDR3 is 13 amino acids long. Trimming cost V 4 bases and J 3 bases, with 11 bases left between them. The CDR3 nucleotides read TGTGCCAGCAGCTTAGGGACACACTACGAGCAGTACTTC. Its translation: CASSLGTHYEQYF.

The chain carries TRBV3-1 (or the pseudogene TRBV3-2) and TRBJ1-2, with a weak D call TRBD1 (6 bases). Germline lookup yields CDR1 LGHDT and CDR2 YNNKEL (reference sequence). The CDR3 contains 18 residues. Trimming pared 0 bases from V and 0 bases from J, leaving 17 bases between. The CDR3 DNA follows: TGTGCCAGCAGCCAAGAAGCCTGGACAGTAATCTCTAACTATGGCTACACCTTC. Amino acid sequence: CASSQEAWTVISNYGYTF.

The chain couples TRBV7-8 to TRBJ2-7; 9 nucleotides match TRBD2. V lost 4 bases to trimming and J lost 2 bases; unmatched junction nucleotides: 18. The CDR3 is 19 amino acids. Germline V gene sequence: CDR1 SGHVS, CDR2 FQNEAQ. The CDR3 spells CASSSHRGLIAGVPYEQYF. CDR3 sequence (DNA): TGTGCCAGCAGCTCCCACAGGGGTTTGATAGCGGGAGTCCCCTACGAGCAGTACTTC.

The V and J genes are TRBV7-8 and TRBJ2-1, with 11 bases aligning to TRBD2. Germline V lookup: CDR1 SGHVS, CDR2 FQNEAQ. The J segment lost 4 bases and the V segment lost 0 bases, leaving 5 bases of the junction unmatched. This CDR3 region has 17 residues. This CDR3 reads CASSLAQGLAAYNEQFF. CDR3 sequence (DNA): TGTGCCAGCAGCTTAGCCCAGGGACTAGCGGCTTACAATGAGCAGTTCTTC.

J is TRBJ2-4 and V is TRBV23-1, with D maybe TRBD1 (5 bases). TRBV23-1 is designated an ORF whose function remains uncertain. V shed 7 bases and J shed 5 bases, with 9 bases lying between them. The CDR3 is 12 amino acids. The CDR3 is CASTPRENIQYF. The CDR3 DNA reads TGCGCCAGCACCCCCAGGGAAAACATTCAGTACTTC.

This clone was seen only once. The rearrangement links TRBV4-1 to TRBJ1-5; 10 positions agree with TRBD1. This CDR3 is 16 amino acids long. J gave up 2 bases and V 1 base, and 2 bases lay outside the gene matches. CDR1 MGHRA and CDR2 YSYEKL come from the germline V gene. The CDR3 loop is CASSQVGTGGNQPQHF. DNA for the CDR3: TGCGCCAGCAGCCAAGTCGGGACAGGGGGCAATCAGCCCCAGCATTTT.

The chain employs TRBV5-4 and TRBJ2-2; weak D call: TRBD2 (5 bases). The CDR3 consists of 13 residues. The V and J ends lost 0 bases and 5 bases respectively, with 5 bases between them. Germline V CDR1 and CDR2: SGHNT, YYREEE (reference sequence). The CDR3 DNA reads as TGTGCCAGCAGCTTGGGCGGGACCGGGGAGCTGTTTTTT. It specifies CASSLGGTGELFF.

This chain joins TRBV30 and TRBJ1-1, with D unclear. The length of the CDR3 is 13 residues. V lost 2 bases to trimming and J lost 1 base, with 8 bases between them. CDR1 is GTSNPN and CDR2 is SVGIG in the germline V gene (reference sequence). In DNA, the CDR3 is TGTGCCTGGAGTCAGATTTGGAACACTGAAGCTTTCTTT. Protein product: CAWSQIWNTEAFF.

The rearrangement links TRBV9 to TRBJ2-2; D possibly corresponds to TRBD2 (5 bases). This CDR3 region has 15 residues. CDR1 and CDR2 (germline): SGDLS, YYNGEE. Deletions cut 4 bases from V and 4 bases from J, with 14 bases between. The CDR3 region is CASSIIASATGELFF. The CDR3 DNA reads TGTGCCAGCAGCATAATAGCGTCGGCCACCGGGGAGCTGTTTTTT.

J is TRBJ2-7 and V is TRBV4-3; tentative D call: TRBD2 (5 bases). The CDR3 extends over 14 amino acids. Trimming removed 0 bases at V and 4 bases at J, with 10 bases between. Germline CDR1 is LGHNA and CDR2 is YSLEER. CDR3 amino acids: CASSQDSEGYEQYF. The CDR3 nucleotides are TGCGCCAGCAGCCAAGATTCCGAGGGATACGAGCAGTACTTC.

The V gene is TRBV11-3, the J gene TRBJ2-1; D gene uncertain. The CDR3 length is 13 residues. Germline values: CDR1 SGHNT, CDR2 YENEEA. Trimming took 1 base from V and 6 from J, leaving 7 bases between them. CDR3 protein: CASSLAVGNEQFF. DNA for the CDR3: TGTGCCAGCAGCTTAGCGGTTGGCAATGAGCAGTTCTTC.

The CDR3 region is CASSEDRGKGTEAFF. CDR3 DNA sequence: TGTGCCAGCAGTGAGGACAGGGGAAAGGGCACTGAAGCTTTCTTT. The chain uses TRBV25-1 and TRBJ1-1; 9 nucleotides match TRBD1. The length of the CDR3 is 15 residues. Germline trimming cut 3 bases from V and 4 bases from J; bases unmatched to any gene: 6. Germline lookup yields CDR1 MGHDK and CDR2 SYGVNS.

V and J are TRBV6-5 and TRBJ2-7; TRBD2 might be the D (5 bases). Trimming took 2 bases from V and 4 from J, leaving 12 bases between them. Germline CDR1 reads MNHEY; CDR2 reads SVGAGI. The CDR3 loop spans 14 amino acids. The CDR3 reads CASSYKGSGYEQYF. In DNA, the CDR3 is TGTGCCAGCAGTTACAAGGGCTCGGGGTACGAGCAGTACTTC.

The rearrangement links TRBV10-3 to TRBJ2-2; possibly TRBD1 for D (6 bases). Germline V CDR1 and CDR2: ENHRY, SYGVKD. This CDR3 has 16 amino acids. V was trimmed by 0 bases and J by 4 bases, leaving 12 bases between them. CDR3 protein: CAISESQTGVTGELFF. In DNA, the CDR3 is TGTGCCATCAGTGAGTCCCAGACAGGAGTCACCGGGGAGCTGTTTTTT.

The rearrangement joins TRBV5-4 to TRBJ2-3; 9 positions match TRBD2. Losses at the gene ends were 3 bases for V and 6 bases for J; bases not matched to a gene: 14. In germline, CDR1 is SGHNT, CDR2 YYREEE (reference sequence). The CDR3 totals 17 residues. The CDR3 spells CASSSSLSGSAGDTQYF. The DNA of the CDR3 is TGTGCCAGCAGCTCATCGCTTAGCGGGAGTGCGGGGGATACGCAGTATTTT.

The chain uses TRBV7-3 and TRBJ2-1; possibly TRBD1 for D (6 bases). This CDR3 region has 14 residues. Between the trimmed V and J ends, which lost 4 bases and 5 bases, there was a span of 12 bases. Germline V gives CDR1 SGHTA, CDR2 FQGTGA. The CDR3 loop is CASSSQSGDNEQFF. The CDR3, as DNA: TGTGCCAGCAGCTCGCAATCAGGGGACAATGAGCAGTTCTTC.

Regarding this clone: An end of the junction does not agree with germline; a read error may underlie this. This rearrangement joins TRBV11-2 to TRBJ1-5; 10 bases align to TRBD1. The CDR3 sequence is 18 residues long. Germline V gives CDR1 SGHAT, CDR2 FQNNGV. CDR3 bases: TGTGCCAGCAGCCTAGACAGGGGGCTTAGTAATAGCAATCAGCCCCAGCATTTT. It specifies CASSLDRGLSNSNQPQHF.

The chain uses TRBV7-2 and TRBJ2-2; D call uncertain. CDR3 length: 15 residues. The V end was cut by 5 bases, the J end by 4 bases, with 14 bases between. Germline assignment: CDR1 SGHTA and CDR2 FQGNSA. Here the CDR3 reads CASSPLWQFTGELFF. The DNA of the CDR3 is TGTGCCAGCAGCCCCCTCTGGCAGTTCACCGGGGAGCTGTTTTTT. Using reference TRBV7-2 and TRBJ2-2 for the parts outside the CDR3, the full variable domain is GAGVSQSPSNKVTEKGKDVELRCDPISGHTALYWYRQSLGQGLEFLIYFQGNSAPDKSGLPSDRFSAERTGGSVSTLTIQRTQQEDSAVYLCASSPLWQFTGELFFGEGSRLTVL.

The chain has TRBV28 and TRBJ1-2; 10 bases are a match to TRBD1. After removal of 6 bases from V and 8 bases from J, the junction contained 9 bases not matched to a gene. The CDR3 has 14 residues. The germline gives CDR1 MDHEN, CDR2 SYDVKM. CDR3 sequence reads: CASSFRDRGRGYTF. CDR3 DNA: TGTGCCAGCAGCTTCCGGGACAGGGGAAGAGGCTACACCTTC.

Comment on this clone: The same CDR3 is also encoded by other DNA sequences in this sample. J is TRBJ2-2 and V is TRBV12-3 or TRBV12-4; unclear D gene. The CDR3 consists of 13 residues. Between the trimmed V and J ends, which lost 8 bases and 1 base, there was a span of 8 bases. CDR3 loop: CASSYRNTGELFF. The CDR3, as DNA: TGTGCCAGCTCCTACAGGAACACCGGGGAGCTGTTTTTT.

The V call is TRBV11-3, the J call TRBJ2-3; tentatively, D is TRBD2 (5 bases). The CDR3 spans 13 residues. CDR1 and CDR2 from the germline V gene are SGHNT and YENEEA. V was clipped by 0 bases and J by 7 bases, with 8 bases between them. CDR3 sequence reads: CASSLDRRNTQYF. The CDR3, as DNA: TGTGCCAGCAGCTTAGATAGGAGGAATACGCAGTATTTT.

The J gene is TRBJ1-5, the V gene TRBV20-1; tentative D call: TRBD1 (5 bases). Trimming took 3 bases from V and 2 from J, leaving 8 bases between them. The germline gives CDR1 DFQATT, CDR2 SNEGSKA (reference sequence). This CDR3 has 13 amino acids. CDR3 protein: CSASPGGNQPQHF. In nucleotides, the CDR3 is TGCAGTGCTAGTCCGGGGGGCAATCAGCCCCAGCATTTT.

V gene TRBV28 combines with J gene TRBJ1-1, with 7 nucleotides matching TRBD1. Trimming cost V 6 bases and J 4 bases; bases outside gene matches: 14. This CDR3 contains 16 residues. The germline V gene encodes CDR1 MDHEN and CDR2 SYDVKM. As DNA, the CDR3 is TGTGCCAGCAGATTCCACCAGGGGGGATGGGGCACTGAAGCTTTCTTT. This encodes CASRFHQGGWGTEAFF.

V usage is TRBV6-5 and J usage is TRBJ2-5; D uncertain. The ends were cut back, 0 bases at V and 0 bases at J, with 8 bases in the middle. This CDR3 contains 15 residues. CDR1 is MNHEY and CDR2 is SVGAGI in the germline V gene. CDR3 DNA: TGTGCCAGCAGTTACTCGTTACAGAACCAAGAGACCCAGTACTTC. Protein sequence: CASSYSLQNQETQYF.

The rearrangement uses TRBV10-3 and TRBJ2-7; TRBD2 aligns across 11 bases. Losses at the gene ends were 3 bases for V and 6 bases for J; bases not matched to a gene: 13. The CDR3 spans 17 residues. Germline CDR1 is ENHRY and CDR2 is SYGVKD. CDR3 loop: CAISELAGAAGGLEQYF. CDR3 DNA: TGTGCCATCAGTGAACTAGCGGGAGCCGCCGGGGGTCTCGAGCAGTACTTC.